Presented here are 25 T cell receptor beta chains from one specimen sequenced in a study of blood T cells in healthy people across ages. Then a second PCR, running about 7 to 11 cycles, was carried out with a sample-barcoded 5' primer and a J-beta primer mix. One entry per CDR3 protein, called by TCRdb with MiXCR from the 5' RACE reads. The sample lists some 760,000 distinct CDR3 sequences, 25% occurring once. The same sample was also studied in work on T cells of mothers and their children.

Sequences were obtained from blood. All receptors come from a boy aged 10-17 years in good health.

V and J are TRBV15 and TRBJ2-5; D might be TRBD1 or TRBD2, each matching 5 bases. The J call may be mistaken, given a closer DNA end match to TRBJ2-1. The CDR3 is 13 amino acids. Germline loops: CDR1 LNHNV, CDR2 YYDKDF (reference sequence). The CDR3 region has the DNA TGTGCCACCAGCGAGATAATGGGACGAGAGCAGTTCTTC. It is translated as CATSEIMGREQFF.

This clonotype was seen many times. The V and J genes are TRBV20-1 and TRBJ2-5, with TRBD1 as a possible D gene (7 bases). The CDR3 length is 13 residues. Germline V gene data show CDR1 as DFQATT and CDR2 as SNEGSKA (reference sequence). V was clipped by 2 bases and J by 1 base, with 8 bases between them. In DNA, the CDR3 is TGCAGTGCTAGACAGGGGGGCCAAGAGACCCAGTACTTC. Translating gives CSARQGGQETQYF.

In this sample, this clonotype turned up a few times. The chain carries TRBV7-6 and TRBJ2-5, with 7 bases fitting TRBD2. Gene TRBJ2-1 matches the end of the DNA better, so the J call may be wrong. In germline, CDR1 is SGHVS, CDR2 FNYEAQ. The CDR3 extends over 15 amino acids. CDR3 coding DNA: TGTGCCAGCAGCTTAGGGCGTGCGGCGGGGGATGAGCAGTTCTTC. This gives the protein CASSLGRAAGDEQFF.

DNA of the CDR3: TGCAGTGCTAGATACCGAAAGGGCCTTAGCACAGATACGCAGTATTTT. Amino acids: CSARYRKGLSTDTQYF. V gene TRBV20-1 combines with J gene TRBJ2-3; D gene unclear. This CDR3 has 16 amino acids. Germline loops: CDR1 DFQATT, CDR2 SNEGSKA (reference sequence). Between the trimmed V and J ends, which lost 2 bases and 0 bases, there was a span of 15 bases.

The CDR3: CASSEQGLMSEKLFF. The CDR3 DNA follows: TGTGCCAGCAGTGAACAGGGCCTAATGAGTGAAAAACTGTTTTTT. The V gene is TRBV2, the J gene TRBJ1-4; a weak D match, TRBD1 (5 bases). Germline CDR1 is SNHLY and CDR2 is FYNNEI. The CDR3 length is 15 residues. Trimming took 2 bases from V and 7 from J, leaving 14 bases between them.

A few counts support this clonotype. Here the CDR3 DNA reads TGCGCCAGCAGCTTGGCCCTAGCGGGAATTGCCTACAATGAGCAGTTCTTC. Its protein product is CASSLALAGIAYNEQFF. The chain uses TRBV5-1 and TRBJ2-1; the match to TRBD2 covers 9 bases. The CDR3 totals 17 residues. V lost 0 bases to trimming and J lost 2 bases; unmatched junction nucleotides: 6. Germline lookup yields CDR1 SGHRS and CDR2 YFSETQ.

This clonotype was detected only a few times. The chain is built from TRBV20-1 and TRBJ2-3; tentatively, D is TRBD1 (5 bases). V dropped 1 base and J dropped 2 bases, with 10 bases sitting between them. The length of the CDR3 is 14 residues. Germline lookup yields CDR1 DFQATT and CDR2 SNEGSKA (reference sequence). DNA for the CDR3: TGCAGTGCTAGAGGACCAGGGTACACAGATACGCAGTATTTT. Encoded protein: CSARGPGYTDTQYF.

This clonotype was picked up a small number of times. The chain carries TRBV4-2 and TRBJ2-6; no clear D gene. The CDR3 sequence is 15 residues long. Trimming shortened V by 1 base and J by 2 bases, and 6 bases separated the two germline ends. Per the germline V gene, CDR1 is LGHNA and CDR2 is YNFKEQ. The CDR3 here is CASSQGGTGANVLTF. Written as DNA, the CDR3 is TGTGCCAGCAGCCAAGGGGGAACTGGGGCCAACGTCCTGACTTTC.

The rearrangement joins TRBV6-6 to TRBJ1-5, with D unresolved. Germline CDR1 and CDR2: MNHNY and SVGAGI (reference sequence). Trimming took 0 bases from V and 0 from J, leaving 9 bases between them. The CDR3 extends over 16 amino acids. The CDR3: CASSYSWEYSNQPQHF. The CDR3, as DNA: TGTGCCAGCAGTTACTCGTGGGAGTATAGCAATCAGCCCCAGCATTTT.

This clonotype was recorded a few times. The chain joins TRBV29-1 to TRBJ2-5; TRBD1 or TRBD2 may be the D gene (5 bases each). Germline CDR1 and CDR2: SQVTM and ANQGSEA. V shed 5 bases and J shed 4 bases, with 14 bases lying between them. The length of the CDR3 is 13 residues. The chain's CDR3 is CSVHVRGRETQYF. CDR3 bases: TGCAGCGTTCATGTGAGGGGACGAGAGACCCAGTACTTC.

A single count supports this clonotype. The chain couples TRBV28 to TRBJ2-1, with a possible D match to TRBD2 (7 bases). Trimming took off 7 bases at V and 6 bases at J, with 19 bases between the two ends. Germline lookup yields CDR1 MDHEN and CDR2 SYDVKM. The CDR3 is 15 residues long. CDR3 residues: CASKGEGEGLNEQFF. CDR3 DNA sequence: TGTGCCAGCAAGGGGGAGGGGGAGGGCCTCAATGAGCAGTTCTTC.

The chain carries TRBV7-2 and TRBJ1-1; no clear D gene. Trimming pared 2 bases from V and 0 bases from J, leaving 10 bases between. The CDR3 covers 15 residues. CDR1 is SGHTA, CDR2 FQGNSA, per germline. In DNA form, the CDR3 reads TGTGCCAGCAGCTTAATGCCCCAGATGAACACTGAAGCTTTCTTT. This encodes CASSLMPQMNTEAFF.

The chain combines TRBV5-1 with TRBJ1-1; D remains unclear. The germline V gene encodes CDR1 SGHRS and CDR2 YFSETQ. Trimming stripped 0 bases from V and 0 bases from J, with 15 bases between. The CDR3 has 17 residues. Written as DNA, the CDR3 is TGCGCCAGCAGCTTGGGCCCCCAAGGCGGGTTGAACACTGAAGCTTTCTTT. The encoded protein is CASSLGPQGGLNTEAFF.

The CDR3 coding sequence is TGTGCCAGCAGCCCAGCTAACTACCAAGAGACCCAGTACTTC. Protein: CASSPANYQETQYF. This sequence joins TRBV11-2 and TRBJ2-5, with D unresolved. This CDR3 is 14 amino acids long. Trimming cost V 5 bases and J 0 bases, with 10 bases left between them. CDR1 and CDR2 (germline): SGHAT, FQNNGV.

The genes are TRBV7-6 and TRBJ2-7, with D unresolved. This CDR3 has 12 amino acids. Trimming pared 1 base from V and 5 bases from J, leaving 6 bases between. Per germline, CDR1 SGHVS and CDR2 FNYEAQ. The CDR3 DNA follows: TGTGCCAGCAGCTTAGGGTTGAACGAGCAGTACTTC. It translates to CASSLGLNEQYF.

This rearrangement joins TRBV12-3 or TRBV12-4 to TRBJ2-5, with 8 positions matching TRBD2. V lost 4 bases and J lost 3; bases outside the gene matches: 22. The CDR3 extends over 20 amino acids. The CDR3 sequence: CASSWSGVTGTSILKETQYF. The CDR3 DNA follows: TGTGCCAGCAGTTGGAGTGGAGTTACCGGGACTAGTATACTGAAAGAGACCCAGTACTTC.

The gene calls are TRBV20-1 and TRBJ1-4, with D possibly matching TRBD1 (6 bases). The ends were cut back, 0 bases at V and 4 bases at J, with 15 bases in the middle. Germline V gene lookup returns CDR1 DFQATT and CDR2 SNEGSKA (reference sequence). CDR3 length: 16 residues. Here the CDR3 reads CSARDPVGTLNEKLFF. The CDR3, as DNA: TGCAGTGCTAGAGACCCTGTCGGGACACTTAATGAAAAACTGTTTTTT.

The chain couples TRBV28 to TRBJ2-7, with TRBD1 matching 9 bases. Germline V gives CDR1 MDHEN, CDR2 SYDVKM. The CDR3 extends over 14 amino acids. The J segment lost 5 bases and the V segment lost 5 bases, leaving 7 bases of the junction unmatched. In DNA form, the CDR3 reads TGTGCCAGCAGTCTCGGGACAGGGTCCCACGAGCAGTACTTC. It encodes CASSLGTGSHEQYF.

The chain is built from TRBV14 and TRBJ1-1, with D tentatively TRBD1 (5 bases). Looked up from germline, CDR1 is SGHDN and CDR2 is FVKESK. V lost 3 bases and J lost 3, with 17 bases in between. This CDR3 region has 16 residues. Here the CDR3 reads CASSHSAGRPDTEAFF. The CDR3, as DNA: TGTGCCAGCAGCCATTCGGCAGGGAGGCCGGACACTGAAGCTTTCTTT.

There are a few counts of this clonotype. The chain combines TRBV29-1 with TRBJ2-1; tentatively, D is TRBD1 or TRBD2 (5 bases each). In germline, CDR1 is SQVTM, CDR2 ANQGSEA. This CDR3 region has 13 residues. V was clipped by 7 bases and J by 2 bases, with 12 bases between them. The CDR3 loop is CSERDPAYNEQFF. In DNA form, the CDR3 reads TGCAGCGAGAGGGACCCAGCCTACAATGAGCAGTTCTTC.

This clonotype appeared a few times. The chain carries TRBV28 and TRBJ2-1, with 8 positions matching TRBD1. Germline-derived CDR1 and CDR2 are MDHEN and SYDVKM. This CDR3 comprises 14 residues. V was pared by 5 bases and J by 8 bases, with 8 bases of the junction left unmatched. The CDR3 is CASSTRTGLDEQFF. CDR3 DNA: TGTGCCAGCAGTACCCGGACAGGGTTAGATGAGCAGTTCTTC.

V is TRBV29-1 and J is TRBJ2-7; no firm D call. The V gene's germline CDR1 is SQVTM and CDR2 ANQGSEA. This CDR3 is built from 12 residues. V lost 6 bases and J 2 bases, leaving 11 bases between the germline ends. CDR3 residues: CSVAETAYEQYF. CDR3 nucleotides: TGCAGCGTGGCAGAGACTGCCTACGAGCAGTACTTC.

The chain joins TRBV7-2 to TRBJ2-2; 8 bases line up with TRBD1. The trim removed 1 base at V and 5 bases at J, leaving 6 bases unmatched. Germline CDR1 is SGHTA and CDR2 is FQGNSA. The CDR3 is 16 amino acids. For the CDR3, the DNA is TGTGCCAGCAGCTTAGTGGGGACAGGACGAACCGGGGAGCTGTTTTTT. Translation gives CASSLVGTGRTGELFF.

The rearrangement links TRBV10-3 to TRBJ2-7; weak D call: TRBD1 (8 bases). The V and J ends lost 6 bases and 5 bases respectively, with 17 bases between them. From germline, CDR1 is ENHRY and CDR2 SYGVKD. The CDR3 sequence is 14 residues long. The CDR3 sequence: CAISQDRGGNEQYF. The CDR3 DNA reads TGTGCCATCAGCCAAGACAGGGGAGGGAACGAGCAGTACTTC.

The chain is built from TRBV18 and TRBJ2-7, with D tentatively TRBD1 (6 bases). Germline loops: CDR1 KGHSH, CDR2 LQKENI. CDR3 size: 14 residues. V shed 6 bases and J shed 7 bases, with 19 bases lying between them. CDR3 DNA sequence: TGTGCCAGCTCCCCCCAGGGACAAGCCGGGGAGCAGTACTTC. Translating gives CASSPQGQAGEQYF.